There are a few counts of the clone carrying this T cell receptor beta chain. These data are taken from a study of CD8+CD57+ T cells in acquired aplastic anemia. The study profiled TCR beta VDJ and CDR3 using genomic DNA as template. A single record per CDR3 protein comes from TCRdb applying MiXCR to the reads. Of approximately 180,000 distinct CDR3 sequences detected, about 60% appear once; the ten largest clones hold about 42%. The V end lost 3 bases, the J end lost 7 bases, and 19 bases lay between the germline ends. The CDR3 contains 15 residues. Germline lookup yields CDR1 MGHDK and CDR2 SYGVNS. It was patients with CD8+CD57+ cell expansion by flow cytometry who were chosen for sequencing.

The source material was sorted CD4+, CD8+, or CD8+CD57+ T cells (not recorded which) from PBMCs. The V call is TRBV25-1, the J call TRBJ2-7; D gene uncertain. The clonotype originates from a human donor with aplastic anemia. The CDR3 bases are TGTGCCAGCAGTGACTTTGCAAAAACGCTTGGTGAGCAGTACTTC. Its protein product is CASSDFAKTLGEQYF.